This paragraph reports one T cell receptor (beta chain). The target antigen is unknown. This sample was taken from a study of long-term antiretroviral therapy in people with HIV. Study in general: About a decade before 2015, the earliest samples were taken when ART was typically delayed. Whole-study findings and limits: Following ART, diversity rose but still fell short of transplant donor controls. Collection spanned 2004 to 2017; ART regimens may be less effective than current ones.

At minimum, one pre-ART and two post-ART PBMC samples were obtained from each donor. An immunoSEQ assay, version v3.0, was performed at survey level. Generated by immunoSEQ multiplex PCR, the TCRdb table keeps only in-frame clones and is missing some. In the table there are about 21,000 clones, roughly 85% of which are singletons. This CDR3 has 19 amino acids. Germline V gives CDR1 LNHNV, CDR2 YYDKDF (reference sequence). V lost 2 bases and J 0 bases, leaving 20 bases between the germline ends. The sequence came from a man between 45 and 60 years old with HIV. The sequencing here drew on unsorted PBMCs, taken at the start of antiretroviral therapy. The gene calls are TRBV15 and TRBJ2-4; possible D gene TRBD2, 7 bases. The DNA for the CDR3 is TGTGCCACCAGCAGATCATTAAAAGCCCGGGGGGCAGCCAAAAACATTCAGTACTTC. It encodes CATSRSLKARGAAKNIQYF.